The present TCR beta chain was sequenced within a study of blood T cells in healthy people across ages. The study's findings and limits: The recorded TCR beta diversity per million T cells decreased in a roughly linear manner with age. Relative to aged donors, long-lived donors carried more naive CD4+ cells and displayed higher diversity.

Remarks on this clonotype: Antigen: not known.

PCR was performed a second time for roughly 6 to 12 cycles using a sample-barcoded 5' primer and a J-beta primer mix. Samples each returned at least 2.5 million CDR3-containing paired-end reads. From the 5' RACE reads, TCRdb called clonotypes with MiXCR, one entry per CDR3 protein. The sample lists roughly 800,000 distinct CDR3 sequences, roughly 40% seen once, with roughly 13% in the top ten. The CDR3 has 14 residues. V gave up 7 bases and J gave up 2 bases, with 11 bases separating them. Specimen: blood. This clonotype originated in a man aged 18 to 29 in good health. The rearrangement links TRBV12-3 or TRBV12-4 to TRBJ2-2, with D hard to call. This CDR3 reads CASMRKGNTGELFF. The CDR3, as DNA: TGTGCCAGCATGCGGAAGGGCAACACCGGGGAGCTGTTTTTT.